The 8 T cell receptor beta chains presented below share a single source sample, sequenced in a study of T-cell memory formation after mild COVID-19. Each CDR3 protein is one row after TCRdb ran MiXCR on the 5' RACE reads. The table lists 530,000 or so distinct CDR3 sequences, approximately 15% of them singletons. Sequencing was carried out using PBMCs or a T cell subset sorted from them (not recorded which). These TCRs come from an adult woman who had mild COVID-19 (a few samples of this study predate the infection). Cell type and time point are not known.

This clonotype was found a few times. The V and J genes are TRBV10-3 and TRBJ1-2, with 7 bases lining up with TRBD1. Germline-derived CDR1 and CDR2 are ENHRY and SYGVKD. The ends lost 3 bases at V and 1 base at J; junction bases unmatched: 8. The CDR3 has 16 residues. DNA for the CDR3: TGTGCCATCAGTGATGGGTTCGGGACAGTTAACTATGGCTACACCTTC. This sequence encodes CAISDGFGTVNYGYTF.

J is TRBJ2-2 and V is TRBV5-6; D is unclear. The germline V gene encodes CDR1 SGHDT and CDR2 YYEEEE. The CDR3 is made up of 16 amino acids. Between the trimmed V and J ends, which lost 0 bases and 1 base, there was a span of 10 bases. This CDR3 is CASSLGDLVNTGELFF. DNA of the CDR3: TGTGCCAGCAGCTTGGGGGATTTGGTGAACACCGGGGAGCTGTTTTTT.

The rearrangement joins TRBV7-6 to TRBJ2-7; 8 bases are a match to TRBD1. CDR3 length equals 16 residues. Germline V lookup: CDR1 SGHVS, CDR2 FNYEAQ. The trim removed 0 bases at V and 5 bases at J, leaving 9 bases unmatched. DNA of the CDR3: TGTGCCAGCAGCTTAGCGTATGGACAGGGCCCCGACGAGCAGTACTTC. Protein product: CASSLAYGQGPDEQYF. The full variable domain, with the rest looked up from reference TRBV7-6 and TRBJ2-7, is GAGVSQSPRYKVTKRGQDVALRCDPISGHVSLYWYRQALGQGPEFLTYFNYEAQQDKSGLPNDRFSAERPEGSISTLTIQRTEQRDSAMYRCASSLAYGQGPDEQYFGPGTRLTVT.

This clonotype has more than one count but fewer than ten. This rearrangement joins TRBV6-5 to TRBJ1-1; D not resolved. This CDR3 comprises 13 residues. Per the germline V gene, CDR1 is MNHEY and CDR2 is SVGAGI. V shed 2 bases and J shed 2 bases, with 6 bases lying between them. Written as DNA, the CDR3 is TGTGCCAGCAGTTACGCGGGTAACACTGAAGCTTTCTTT. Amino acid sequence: CASSYAGNTEAFF.

The CDR3 sequence is CASSLARGLLSDTQYF. In nucleotides, the CDR3 is TGTGCCAGCAGCTTAGCCAGGGGGCTTTTGTCGGATACGCAGTATTTT. This chain links TRBV7-9 with TRBJ2-3; 8 nucleotides match TRBD1. This CDR3 contains 16 residues. In germline, CDR1 is SEHNR, CDR2 FQNEAQ (reference sequence). V shed 0 bases and J 6 bases; nucleotides not matched to a gene: 8.

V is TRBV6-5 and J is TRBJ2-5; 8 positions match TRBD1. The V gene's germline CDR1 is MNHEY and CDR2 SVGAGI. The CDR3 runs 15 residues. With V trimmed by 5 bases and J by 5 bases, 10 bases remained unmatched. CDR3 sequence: CASSGSQGAWETQYF. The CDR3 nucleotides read TGTGCCAGCAGTGGGTCCCAGGGGGCTTGGGAGACCCAGTACTTC.

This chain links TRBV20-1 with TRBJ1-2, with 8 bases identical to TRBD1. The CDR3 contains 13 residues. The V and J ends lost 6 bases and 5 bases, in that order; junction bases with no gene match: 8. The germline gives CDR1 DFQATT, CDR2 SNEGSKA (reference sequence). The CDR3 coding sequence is TGCAGTGCAAACGACAGGGGCCGGTATGGCTACACCTTC. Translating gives CSANDRGRYGYTF.

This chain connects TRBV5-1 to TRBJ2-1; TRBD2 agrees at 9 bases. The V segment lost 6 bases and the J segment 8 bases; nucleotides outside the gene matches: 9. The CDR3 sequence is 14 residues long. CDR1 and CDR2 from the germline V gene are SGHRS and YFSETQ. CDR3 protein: CASKAGTSMDEQFF. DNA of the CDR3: TGCGCCAGCAAAGCCGGGACTAGCATGGATGAGCAGTTCTTC.